The clone carrying this TCR beta chain appeared many times. The antigen is undetermined. The sequence runs out 3 residues before the end of the CDR3; the remainder is reconstructed from the germline J gene. Replacement immunoglobulin had been given to every CVID subject for at least one year. No CVID subject was ill or on immunomodulatory drugs when sampled. Germline V lookup: CDR1 SNHLY, CDR2 FYNNEI. With 1 base removed from V and 5 bases from J, the gap between germline ends came to 14 bases. The CDR3 sequence is 15 residues long. Assay used: immunoSEQ multiplex PCR; TCRdb lists only in-frame clones, some missing. This repertoire lists about 33,000 clones without singletons; roughly 6.1% sits in the top ten. The data belong to a study of T cell clonality in common variable immunodeficiency. Whole-study findings and limits: Common variable immunodeficiency TCR beta sequences reportedly had fewer deletions and N-nucleotide insertions. CVID subjects had higher TCRbeta clonality than healthy controls, most marked in about a third. Repertoire-complication correlations in CVID were limited by patient heterogeneity.

The rearrangement uses TRBV2 and TRBJ1-1; no reliable D call. Material for sequencing was peripheral blood mononuclear cells. The sequence was obtained from a human donor with common variable immunodeficiency. The CDR3 spells CASSEGVAGRTEAFF. The sequenced CDR3 bases are TGTGCCAGCAGTGAAGGCGTTGCGGGTAGGACTGAA. The full variable domain, its missing parts supplied by reference TRBV2 and TRBJ1-1, is EPEVTQTPSHQVTQMGQEVILRCVPISNHLYFYWYRQILGQKVEFLVSFYNNEISEKSEIFDDQFSVERPDGSNFTLKIRSTKLEDSAMYFCASSEGVAGRTEAFFGQGTRLTVV.